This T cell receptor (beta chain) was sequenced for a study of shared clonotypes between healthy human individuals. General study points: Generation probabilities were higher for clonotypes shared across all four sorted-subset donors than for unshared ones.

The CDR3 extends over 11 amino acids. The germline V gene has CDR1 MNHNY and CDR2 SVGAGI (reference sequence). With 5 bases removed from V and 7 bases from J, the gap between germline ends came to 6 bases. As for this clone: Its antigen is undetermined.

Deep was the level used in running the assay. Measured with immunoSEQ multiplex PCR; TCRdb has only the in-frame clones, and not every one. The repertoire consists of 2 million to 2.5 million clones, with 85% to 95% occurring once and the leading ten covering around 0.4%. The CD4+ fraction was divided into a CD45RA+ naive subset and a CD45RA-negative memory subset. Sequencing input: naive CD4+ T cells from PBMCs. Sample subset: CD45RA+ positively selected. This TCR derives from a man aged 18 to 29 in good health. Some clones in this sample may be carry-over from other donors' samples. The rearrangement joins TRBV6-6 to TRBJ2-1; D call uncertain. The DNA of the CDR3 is TGTGCCAGCAGTGGCGCAAATGAGCAGTTCTTC. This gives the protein CASSGANEQFF.